This T cell receptor (beta chain) was obtained from a study of blood T cell repertoires in COVID-19 (dated by TCRdb to the early 2020s). Background for the entire study: Samples covering the acute and convalescent phases of COVID-19 were provided by collaborators in the United States, Italy and Spain. The material from the prospective study consisted of cDNA or gDNA derived from T cells, B-cell-depleted T cells, or PBMCs. Samples were obtained from the ongoing ImmuneRACE study (first 160 participants) and from 1,000 to 1,500 subjects provided by 6 global collaborators. The repertoires were released in a freely available public database meant as a resource for research on the immune response to SARS-CoV-2. HLA class I and class II types, where available, came from metadata supplied by the sample provider rather than from assay-based typing. Nearly every sample came with metadata listing a de-identified subject ID, COVID-19 status, age in years and sex. Deeply sampled blood TCRbeta repertoires from subjects exposed to, actively infected with, or recovered from COVID-19 were included in the dataset. The research as a whole found: Clinical and demographic metadata were provided uncurated, with the amount varying by source and participant.

According to the germline V gene, CDR1 reads MNHEY and CDR2 reads SVGEGT. The CDR3 contains 15 residues, cysteine and phenylalanine counted. Only the CDR3 portion is preserved as DNA: 45 bases, with reading frame beginning at the first base. Trimming takes 2 bases from V and 9 bases from J, and the germline ends sit 17 bases apart. In the prospective study, participants were roughly 18 to 90 years old, resided in about 25 geographic areas of the United States, and were enrolled through a virtual design. In the prospective study, participants were assigned to cohorts based on the clinical history participants reported in a screening survey and a study questionnaire. ImmuneRACE Cohort 3 recovered participants were defined by two consecutive negative NP/OP PCR tests, healthcare professional clearance, or symptom resolution. Each participant in the prospective study had whole blood, serum and a nasopharyngeal or oropharyngeal swab collected by mobile phlebotomists. Over a roughly 2-month period, participants in the prospective study had the option of providing additional blood draws and questionnaires. Before DNA extraction, prospective study blood samples were shipped either frozen or at room temperature.

In regard to this clone: Its recognized antigen is unknown. No per-base quality is available; no much larger clone lies one base away.

The immunoSEQ Assay, a bias-controlled multiplex PCR, was used to amplify TCRbeta CDR3 regions from genomic DNA. The study's processing was this. Within the assay, amplification of reference gene primers was used to estimate how many nucleated cells each sample contained. To quantify the absolute abundance of each unique TCRbeta CDR3 rearrangement, sequence reads were collapsed and filtered. For each sample, productive Simpson clonality was calculated by taking the square root of Simpson's diversity index across productive rearrangements. The table comes from immuneACCESS by way of TCRdb, which keeps in-frame sequences with V and J called. Part of the clones is missing from these tables; in studies checked, under half for an unresolved V gene and the rest for unknown reasons. The DNA gave D and trimming, while V, J and clone size come from that table. In all, the sample holds 150,000 to 200,000 clones, and 84% of those were seen once. The ten largest clonotypes hold approximately 8.4% of the sample.

The sequencing sample was made of PBMCs or T cells enriched from blood (not recorded which). This clonotype originated in a woman aged 50 to 65 who had recovered from COVID-19. The receptor chain draws on TRBV6-2 or TRBV6-3 and TRBJ1-5; the D gene is not confidently resolved. The encoded CDR3 is CASSYRQAHNGPQHF. In nucleotide form, the sequence is TGTGCCAGCAGTTACCGGCAGGCCCATAACGGGCCCCAGCATTTT.